This TCR beta chain was recovered during a study of PD-L1 blockade in urothelial cancer (dated by TCRdb to 2016 to 2017). Concerning the study at large: Therapy was started in the mid-2010s for all patients, and atezolizumab 1,200 mg was administered intravenously every 3 weeks. About 90% of the roughly 29 patients were identified as males with urothelial cancer of bladder origin, and a prior smoking history was reported by 18 of 29 patients. Patients had an ECOG performance status of 0 or 1 and had received between 0 and 3 prior chemotherapy regimens. Blood samples were analyzed 3 weeks after the start of treatment (second dose) and 6 weeks after the start of treatment. Blood samples gave a median of about 150,000 T cells and under 85,000 unique TCRs, with a median clonality of roughly 0.081. An exploratory multi-omic analysis was conducted of the somatic, immune and clinical correlates of response to PD-L1 blockade with atezolizumab in urothelial cancer. Pretreatment tumor samples and matched peripheral blood, collected serially before and after atezolizumab treatment, underwent TCR sequencing. Durable clinical benefit was defined as a progression-free survival longer than 6 months, and TCR features were additionally tested against progression-free survival and overall survival. In the same patients, pretreatment tumors underwent whole exome sequencing and RNA sequencing in addition to TCR sequencing. Durable clinical benefit was achieved by nine patients but not by the remaining 20. Pretreatment blood TCR-seq was available for under 35 patients, at least one posttreatment blood collection was obtained for around 25 patients, and tumor TCR-seq was available for around 25 patients. Overall results and qualifications from the work: Because of the small sample size (n ≈ 28) and the many exploratory analyses performed, the results are intended to be regarded as hypothesis-generating. A pretreatment peripheral blood TCR clonality below the median was linked to improved progression-free and overall survival. Greater expansion of tumor-associated TCR clones in peripheral blood 3 weeks after the start of treatment was observed in patients with durable benefit (n of about 20, p = 0.022).

About this clone: Its antigen remains unidentified. One base away there is no much larger clone; base qualities are not given. Other DNA sequences in the sample encode the same CDR3.

Each PCR received spiked-in synthetic TCR analog templates so that absolute template abundance could be estimated from read counts. Using the immunoSEQ assay, TCRbeta CDR3 regions were amplified from genomic DNA with bias-controlled V and J gene primers. Rearranged TCRbeta segments were sequenced at approximately 20X coverage. The source study handled its data this way. Clustering was used to correct sequencing errors, and CDR3s were annotated against IMGT so that V, D and J genes could be assigned. Downstream analyses used only productive TCRbeta rearrangements and left out out-of-frame or stop-codon sequences. Clonality was computed as one minus Shannon entropy normalized by the log of the number of unique productive sequences. Clones differing between time points or between blood and tumor were identified by Fisher's exact test with Benjamini-Hochberg correction at adjusted p below 0.01. The table comes from immuneACCESS by way of TCRdb, which keeps in-frame sequences with V and J called. Part of the clones is missing from these tables; in studies checked, under half for an unresolved V gene and the rest for unknown reasons. That table furnishes V, J and clone size, whereas the DNA furnished D and trimming. The sample profile shows more than 75,000 clones; 85% to 95% of them were found once. The top ten clonotypes cover 9.4% of the sample.

V loses 0 bases, J loses 2 bases, and the germline ends lie 5 bases apart. CDR1 and CDR2 are read off the germline V gene as SGHRS and YFSETQ. The CDR3, from cysteine to phenylalanine, totals 13 residues. Kept here is only the CDR3 DNA, which spans 39 bases and is read in frame from base 1. The cohort comprised fewer than 35 patients with locally advanced or metastatic urothelial carcinoma treated at Memorial Sloan Kettering on a trial protocol. Peripheral blood mononuclear cells were collected pretreatment and during treatment, with between 1 and 8 total time points obtained per patient. The Qiagen DNeasy Blood extraction kit was used to purify genomic DNA from total PBMCs and tumor samples. PBMCs were collected pretreatment and during treatment and were isolated and stored as previously described.

This sequence uses TRBV5-1 and TRBJ2-5; no D segment can be confidently identified. The sequencing used PBMCs, collected around atezolizumab (anti-PD-L1) treatment. The TCR comes from a man aged 55 to 70 with urothelial cancer. The CDR3 protein sequence reads: CASSLGQQETQYF. The DNA is as follows: TGCGCCAGCAGCTTGGGTCAGCAAGAGACCCAGTACTTC.